A selection of T cell receptor beta chains follows, all from one sample in a study of shared clonotypes between healthy human individuals. TCRdb's copy holds only in-frame clones and misses some; the assay was immunoSEQ multiplex PCR. The table has about 610,000 clones, 95% to 97% seen once; the top ten hold approximately 0.1%. Material for sequencing was naive CD8+ T cells sorted from blood. The receptors were sampled from a woman in her 30s in good health. Each CDR3 is given with its conserved first and last residue. The D gene is left open where the match is weak. The size of a clone is reported for some rows only, either as once, few or many, or as a class for expanded clones.

v_call: TRBV27
d_call: .
clone_size: .
j_call: TRBJ2-1
cdr3_nt: TGTGCCAGCAGAGAAGGTCTTTGGGGGGTGGCGGGTGAGCAGTTCTTC
cdr3_aa: CASREGLWGVAGEQFF

v_call: TRBV6-5
d_call: .
clone_size: .
j_call: TRBJ1-3
cdr3_nt: TGTGCCAGCAGTTACTCATCGGGGATTGGAAACACCATATATTTT
cdr3_aa: CASSYSSGIGNTIYF

v_call: TRBV4-1
d_call: TRBD2
clone_size: .
j_call: TRBJ2-1
cdr3_nt: TGCGCCAGCAGTCGATGGACTAGCGGACTCTACAATGAGCAGTTCTTC
cdr3_aa: CASSRWTSGLYNEQFF

v_call: TRBV5-4
d_call: TRBD2
clone_size: .
j_call: TRBJ2-3
cdr3_nt: TGTGCCAGCAGTCTCGGACTAGCGTACACAGATACGCAGTATTTT
cdr3_aa: CASSLGLAYTDTQYF

v_call: TRBV5-1
d_call: .
clone_size: .
j_call: TRBJ2-2
cdr3_nt: TGCGCCAGCAGCTTCAGTAGTCCGGGGGAGGCCGGGGAGCTGTTTTTT
cdr3_aa: CASSFSSPGEAGELFF

v_call: TRBV10-3
d_call: .
clone_size: .
j_call: TRBJ2-5
cdr3_nt: TGTGCCATCAGTGGATCCTATGCGGACCAAGAGACCCAGTACTTC
cdr3_aa: CAISGSYADQETQYF

v_call: TRBV20-1
d_call: .
clone_size: .
j_call: TRBJ2-1
cdr3_nt: TGCAGTGCTCGACCCGAGTATGAGCAGTTCTTC
cdr3_aa: CSARPEYEQFF

v_call: TRBV28
d_call: .
clone_size: once
j_call: TRBJ1-4
cdr3_nt: TGTGCCAGCAGTTTAATCCGACCGCCCCTGTTTTTT
cdr3_aa: CASSLIRPPLFF

v_call: TRBV7-9
d_call: TRBD1
clone_size: .
j_call: TRBJ1-3
cdr3_nt: TGTGCCAGCAGCTCCGACAGGGGAGGAAACACCATATATTTT
cdr3_aa: CASSSDRGGNTIYF

v_call: TRBV27
d_call: TRBD2
clone_size: .
j_call: TRBJ2-7
cdr3_nt: TGTGCCAGCACCCACCTGGGTGCCAGCGGGATTTCCGAGCAGTACTTC
cdr3_aa: CASTHLGASGISEQYF

v_call: TRBV28
d_call: .
clone_size: .
j_call: TRBJ2-7
cdr3_nt: TGTGCCAGCAGTTTATACATAGGGCTCGAGGGGCCAAGCTCCTACGAGCAGTACTTC
cdr3_aa: CASSLYIGLEGPSSYEQYF

v_call: TRBV2
d_call: .
clone_size: .
j_call: TRBJ2-1
cdr3_nt: TGTGCCAGCAGGGGGCGACCCTCTCGTGAGCAGTTCTTC
cdr3_aa: CASRGRPSREQFF

v_call: TRBV25-1
d_call: .
clone_size: .
j_call: TRBJ2-2
cdr3_nt: TGTGCCAAGACGGGTCTAGGCGGGGTAAACACCGGGGAGCTGTTTTTT
cdr3_aa: CAKTGLGGVNTGELFF

v_call: TRBV5-4
d_call: TRBD1
clone_size: .
j_call: TRBJ2-2
cdr3_nt: TGTGCCATCCGGCTCGGAAGACAGGGGGCCGGGGAGCTGTTTTTT
cdr3_aa: CAIRLGRQGAGELFF

v_call: TRBV4-2
d_call: .
clone_size: .
j_call: TRBJ1-4
cdr3_nt: TGTGCCAGCAGCCAAGATTGGGGGGCGACTAATGAAAAACTGTTTTTT
cdr3_aa: CASSQDWGATNEKLFF